These 24 T cell receptor beta chains share one sample of origin, sequenced in a study of long-term antiretroviral therapy in people with HIV. Researchers report immunoSEQ v3.0 was run at survey level. TCRdb's copy holds only in-frame clones and misses some; the assay was immunoSEQ multiplex PCR. This sample has under 30,000 clones, with roughly 79% found just once. The sequencing used unsorted PBMCs, collected at the start of antiretroviral therapy, before treatment. These receptors originate from a woman aged 18-29 years with HIV.

The chain is built from TRBV7-2 and TRBJ1-5; D gene uncertain. Germline V CDR1 and CDR2: SGHTA, FQGNSA. The CDR3 has 13 residues. V lost 4 bases and J lost 3, with 7 bases in between. DNA of the CDR3: TGTGCCAGCAGCTCCGTTTTCAATCAGCCCCAGCATTTT. The encoded protein is CASSSVFNQPQHF.

The chain joins TRBV30 to TRBJ2-7, with D uncertain. Trimming took off 0 bases at V and 4 bases at J, with 10 bases between the two ends. The germline V gene encodes CDR1 GTSNPN and CDR2 SVGIG (reference sequence). This CDR3 has 13 amino acids. The CDR3 DNA is TGTGCCTGGAGTGTACAATACCTTTACGAGCAGTACTTC. Its translation is CAWSVQYLYEQYF.

The rearrangement uses TRBV2 and TRBJ1-2; 7 bases agree with TRBD1. The CDR3 has 16 amino acids. The germline V gene encodes CDR1 SNHLY and CDR2 FYNNEI. Trimming at V came to 5 bases and at J to 6 bases, leaving 15 bases not matched to a gene. The CDR3 spells CASSPSTRQGGNGYTF. As DNA, the CDR3 is TGTGCCAGCAGTCCGTCTACCCGGCAGGGGGGGAATGGCTACACCTTC.

This sequence joins TRBV7-2 and TRBJ2-1; D not certain. Trimming took off 1 base at V and 1 base at J, with 5 bases between the two ends. Germline V gives CDR1 SGHTA, CDR2 FQGNSA. The CDR3 has 14 residues. DNA for the CDR3: TGTGCCAGCAGCTTAGGGGGATCCTACAATGAGCAGTTCTTC. Translating gives CASSLGGSYNEQFF. Complete variable domain (other parts from reference TRBV7-2 and TRBJ2-1): GAGVSQSPSNKVTEKGKDVELRCDPISGHTALYWYRQSLGQGLEFLIYFQGNSAPDKSGLPSDRFSAERTGGSVSTLTIQRTQQEDSAVYLCASSLGGSYNEQFFGPGTRLTVL.

The J gene is TRBJ1-1, the V gene TRBV4-1; 7 positions agree with TRBD1. The germline CDR1 and CDR2 sequences are MGHRA and YSYEKL. This CDR3 region has 15 residues. V lost 3 bases to trimming and J lost 1 base; unmatched junction nucleotides: 5. CDR3 sequence: CASSHQTGANTEAFF. The CDR3 bases are TGCGCCAGCAGCCATCAAACAGGGGCGAACACTGAAGCTTTCTTT.

This rearrangement joins TRBV4-1 to TRBJ2-3; D may be TRBD2 (7 bases). Germline V lookup: CDR1 MGHRA, CDR2 YSYEKL. The V and J ends lost 1 base and 4 bases respectively, with 15 bases between them. The CDR3 runs 16 residues. CDR3 in amino acids: CASSQVIGGAPDTQYF. CDR3 DNA sequence: TGCGCCAGCAGCCAAGTTATAGGGGGGGCGCCAGATACGCAGTATTTT.

This clone showed up just once. The CDR3 reads CASKLGSLAYEQYF. CDR3 DNA: TGTGCCAGCAAACTTGGCTCCTTGGCCTACGAGCAGTACTTC. The chain carries TRBV6-6 and TRBJ2-7; D uncertain. CDR1 MNHNY and CDR2 SVGAGI come from the germline V gene (reference sequence). This CDR3 is 14 amino acids long. The V end was cut by 7 bases, the J end by 2 bases, with 15 bases between.

This rearrangement joins TRBV4-2 to TRBJ2-7, with no clear D. The CDR3 totals 18 residues. The germline CDR1 and CDR2 sequences are LGHNA and YNFKEQ. Trimming shortened V by 1 base and J by 3 bases, and 22 bases separated the two germline ends. The CDR3 region is CASSQGFSTTAGSYEQYF. The CDR3 DNA reads TGTGCCAGCAGCCAAGGCTTCAGTACGACGGCAGGAAGCTACGAGCAGTACTTC.

The chain has TRBV28 and TRBJ2-2; 8 bases match TRBD1. The germline V gene has CDR1 MDHEN and CDR2 SYDVKM. With V trimmed by 10 bases and J by 7 bases, 11 bases remained unmatched. CDR3 size: 14 residues. The CDR3 nucleotides are TGTGCCATCCCTTCAGGGGGCGCGGGCGGGGAGCTGTTTTTT. This codes for CAIPSGGAGGELFF.

The rearrangement joins TRBV7-9 to TRBJ2-7, with 7 bases matching TRBD2. Trimming took 1 base from V and 8 from J; bases not matched to a gene: 8. The CDR3 is 14 amino acids. The germline gives CDR1 SEHNR, CDR2 FQNEAQ (reference sequence). In DNA form, the CDR3 reads TGTGCCAGCAGCTTAGTGGCGGGGACTACGAAGCAGTACTTC. Amino acids: CASSLVAGTTKQYF.

The rearrangement uses TRBV7-6 and TRBJ2-4, with D possibly TRBD1 on 5 matching bases. The germline CDR1 and CDR2 sequences are SGHVS and FNYEAQ. The CDR3 length is 16 residues. Trimming cost V 0 bases and J 1 base, with 10 bases left between them. The CDR3 bases are TGTGCCAGCAGCTTAGCCTCAGGGTCGGCCAAAAACATTCAGTACTTC. Translated: CASSLASGSAKNIQYF.

The chain uses TRBV2 and TRBJ2-5; D not certain. Per the germline V gene, CDR1 is SNHLY and CDR2 is FYNNEI. This CDR3 is 16 amino acids long. The V gene lost 4 bases and the J gene lost 0 bases, with 15 bases spanning the gap. CDR3 region: CASSGAAHLYQETQYF. DNA of the CDR3: TGTGCCAGCAGTGGGGCGGCTCACTTGTACCAAGAGACCCAGTACTTC.

In this sample, this clone turned up a few times. J is TRBJ1-1 and V is TRBV6-4; D call uncertain. Trimming stripped 4 bases from V and 0 bases from J, with 9 bases between. Germline-derived CDR1 and CDR2 are MRHNA and SNTAGT. This CDR3 comprises 14 residues. The CDR3 sequence: CASSAARVNTEAFF. The CDR3 nucleotides read TGTGCCAGCAGTGCTGCCCGGGTGAACACTGAAGCTTTCTTT.

CDR3 bases: TGTGCCAGCAGTCAGGGACAACTAAGTGCGGGCTACACCTTC. Translating gives CASSQGQLSAGYTF. The chain carries TRBV6-5 and TRBJ1-2; perhaps TRBD1 as D (6 bases). The V end was cut by 5 bases, the J end by 8 bases, with 18 bases between. CDR1 is MNHEY and CDR2 is SVGAGI in the germline V gene. This CDR3 is built from 14 residues.

CDR3 loop: CASSTAGASGNEQFF. The CDR3 DNA reads as TGCGCCAGCAGTACAGCGGGAGCATCGGGCAATGAGCAGTTCTTC. The V call is TRBV10-2, the J call TRBJ2-1, with 8 positions matching TRBD2. The CDR3 is made up of 15 amino acids. V shed 5 bases and J 6 bases; nucleotides not matched to a gene: 9. The V gene's germline CDR1 is WSHSY and CDR2 SAAADI.

The chain employs TRBV11-2 and TRBJ2-3; maybe TRBD1 (5 bases). The CDR3 is 15 amino acids. Germline assignment: CDR1 SGHAT and CDR2 FQNNGV. Trimming removed 2 bases from V and 0 bases from J, with 9 bases in between. The CDR3 bases are TGTGCCAGCAGCTTACAGGGTATTAGCACAGATACGCAGTATTTT. Residues: CASSLQGISTDTQYF.

V is TRBV29-1 and J is TRBJ1-3; maybe TRBD1 (5 bases). This CDR3 has 14 amino acids. V was clipped by 3 bases and J by 7 bases, with 16 bases between them. Germline V gives CDR1 SQVTM, CDR2 ANQGSEA. The CDR3 nucleotides are TGCAGCGTTGAGCTTAGGGACGGTGCGAACACCATATATTTT. Protein: CSVELRDGANTIYF. Looking up the rest from reference TRBV29-1 and TRBJ1-3 gives the full variable domain: SAVISQKPSRDICQRGTSLTIQCQVDSQVTMMFWYRQQPGQSLTLIATANQGSEATYESGFVIDKFPISRPNLTFSTLTVSNMSPEDSSIYLCSVELRDGANTIYFGEGSWLTVV.

V usage is TRBV5-6 and J usage is TRBJ1-1; D is unclear. There are 11 residues in the CDR3. V lost 4 bases and J 8 bases, leaving 9 bases between the germline ends. Germline V gene data show CDR1 as SGHDT and CDR2 as YYEEEE. This CDR3 reads CASSAGAEAFF. CDR3 nucleotide sequence: TGTGCCAGCAGCGCGGGAGCCGAAGCTTTCTTT. Looking up the rest from reference TRBV5-6 and TRBJ1-1 gives the full variable domain: DAGVTQSPTHLIKTRGQQVTLRCSPKSGHDTVSWYQQALGQGPQFIFQYYEEEERQRGNFPDRFSGHQFPNYSSELNVNALLLGDSALYLCASSAGAEAFFGQGTRLTVV.

The V call is TRBV27, the J call TRBJ2-7; D is unclear. Trimming took 5 bases from V and 4 from J, leaving 12 bases between them. There are 13 residues in the CDR3. Germline CDR1 reads MNHEY; CDR2 reads SMNVEV (reference sequence). In nucleotides, the CDR3 is TGTGCCAGCAGTCCCGTCGGACCATACGAGCAGTACTTC. Translated: CASSPVGPYEQYF.

The chain is built from TRBV5-1 and TRBJ1-5; D possibly corresponds to TRBD1 (5 bases). The CDR3 consists of 14 residues. The V end lost 0 bases, the J end lost 6 bases, and 10 bases lay between the germline ends. CDR1 SGHRS and CDR2 YFSETQ come from the germline V gene. DNA for the CDR3: TGCGCCAGCAGCTTGGGGGCAGGGCGTCAGCCCCAGCATTTT. Translating gives CASSLGAGRQPQHF.

The genes are TRBV2 and TRBJ1-2, with TRBD1 identical over 9 bases. With V trimmed by 7 bases and J by 5 bases, 14 bases remained unmatched. CDR1 SNHLY and CDR2 FYNNEI come from the germline V gene. The CDR3 runs 16 residues. The CDR3 loop is CASIRDRAGDEYGYTF. In DNA form, the CDR3 reads TGTGCCAGCATCCGGGACAGGGCGGGTGATGAATATGGCTACACCTTC.

The chain links TRBV6-7 to TRBJ2-7; 7 nucleotides line up with TRBD1. TRBV6-7 is labeled an ORF, and its function is uncertain. The ends lost 6 bases at V and 2 bases at J; junction bases unmatched: 10. The CDR3 consists of 15 residues. CDR3 in amino acids: CASSLDRQPPYEQYF. The CDR3 coding sequence is TGTGCCAGCAGCCTGGACAGGCAGCCTCCCTACGAGCAGTACTTC.

By share, this clone ranks as medium-sized. V usage is TRBV7-9 and J usage is TRBJ1-1; D not resolved. Germline V gene sequence: CDR1 SEHNR, CDR2 FQNEAQ (reference sequence). Trimming removed 8 bases from V and 9 bases from J, with 10 bases in between. The length of the CDR3 is 10 residues. This CDR3 is CASGPEKAFF. The CDR3 DNA reads as TGTGCCAGCGGTCCGGAGAAAGCTTTCTTT.

The chain has TRBV7-2 and TRBJ2-7; 7 bases match TRBD2. The length of the CDR3 is 13 residues. The J segment lost 2 bases and the V segment lost 5 bases, leaving 3 bases of the junction unmatched. The germline CDR1 and CDR2 sequences are SGHTA and FQGNSA. The CDR3 region has the DNA TGTGCCAGCAGCGCCACTAGCGCCTACGAGCAGTACTTC. Residues: CASSATSAYEQYF.